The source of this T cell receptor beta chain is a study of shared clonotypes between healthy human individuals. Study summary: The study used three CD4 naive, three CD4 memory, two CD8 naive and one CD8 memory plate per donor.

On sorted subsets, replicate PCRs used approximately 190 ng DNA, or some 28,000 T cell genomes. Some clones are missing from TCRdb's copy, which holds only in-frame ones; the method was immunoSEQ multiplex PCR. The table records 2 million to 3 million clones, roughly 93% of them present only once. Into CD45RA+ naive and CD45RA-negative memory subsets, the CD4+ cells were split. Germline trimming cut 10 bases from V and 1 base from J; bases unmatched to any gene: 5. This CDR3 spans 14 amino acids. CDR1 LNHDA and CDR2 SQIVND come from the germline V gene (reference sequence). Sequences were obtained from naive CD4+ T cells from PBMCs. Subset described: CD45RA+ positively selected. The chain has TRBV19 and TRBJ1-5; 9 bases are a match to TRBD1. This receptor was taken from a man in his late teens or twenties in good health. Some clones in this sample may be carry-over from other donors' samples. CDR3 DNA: TGTGCCACTTTCGACAGGGGGAGCAATCAGCCCCAGCATTTT. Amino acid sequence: CATFDRGSNQPQHF.